The text below deals with one T cell receptor (beta chain). The antigen is not known. V was trimmed by 5 bases and J by 4 bases, leaving 15 bases between them. Germline-derived CDR1 and CDR2 are SGHAT and FQNNGV. CDR3 length: 14 amino acids. A second PCR of about 7 to 11 cycles used a sample-barcoded 5' primer and a J-beta primer mix. TCRdb fed the 5' RACE reads into MiXCR, producing one record per CDR3 protein. The sample includes around 1.5 million distinct CDR3 sequences, around 59% of them seen just once. These data belong to a study of blood T cells in healthy people across ages. Study-wide findings and caveats: PBMCs went unsorted, and a conclusive naive versus antigen-experienced comparison was therefore prevented.

Each donor had around 9.2 milliliters of peripheral blood drawn. In each sample, at least 7 million PBMCs were isolated. This clonotype originated in a man younger than 35 in good health. This chain links TRBV11-2 with TRBJ2-7, with D perhaps TRBD1 or TRBD2 (6 bases each). The sequenced sample consisted of blood. CDR3 DNA: TGTGCCAGCAGCCCGGGGGCGGGAAGGTACGAGCAGTACTTC. It specifies CASSPGAGRYEQYF.